This record covers a single TCR beta chain. The target antigen is unknown. The CDR3 extends over 16 amino acids. The V gene's germline CDR1 is SEHNR and CDR2 FQNEAQ (reference sequence). V shed 9 bases and J shed 2 bases, with 22 bases lying between them. The data derive from a study of cytomegalovirus exposure and HLA in healthy donors. As for the study in general: A subsequent analysis stated that the 100 to 150 validation repertoires were run on the same platform as the roughly 670 first-cohort repertoires.

Study-wide results and limits: About 180 TCR beta chains were listed as cytomegalovirus-associated.

Sequencing used immunoSEQ multiplex PCR; TCRdb keeps in-frame clones, though not all of them. The data show 55,000 to 80,000 clones, with approximately 95% seen just once and about 3.5% held by the top ten. The sample taken for sequencing was PBMCs. The source of this sequence is a man aged 18 to 29 in good health and CMV-seronegative. The chain has TRBV7-9 and TRBJ2-5, with TRBD1 as a possible D gene (6 bases). Here the CDR3 reads CASLLSNDRLQETQYF. CDR3 nucleotides: TGTGCCAGTCTATTATCAAACGACAGGCTGCAAGAGACCCAGTACTTC.